The 20 T cell receptor beta chains presented below share a single source sample, sequenced in a study of blood T cell repertoires in COVID-19. Libraries were prepared by immunoSEQ multiplex PCR; TCRdb keeps only in-frame clonotypes and omits some of them. The table records tens of thousands of clones, about 90% of them present only once. What was sequenced was peripheral blood. The receptors here all came from a human donor in a cohort sampled during active COVID-19.

The CDR3 loop reads CASSQGGLSQLEAFF. In nucleotides, the CDR3 is TGTGCCAGCAGCCAAGGCGGGTTGAGTCAGCTCGAAGCTTTCTTT. This sequence joins TRBV4-2 and TRBJ1-1; D not certain. CDR3 size: 15 residues. Germline values: CDR1 LGHNA, CDR2 YNFKEQ. Between the trimmed V and J ends, which lost 1 base and 8 bases, there was a span of 17 bases.

The chain carries TRBV5-6 and TRBJ1-1; 11 bases fit TRBD1. Trimming removed 3 bases from V and 5 bases from J; junction bases left unmatched: 9. Germline V lookup: CDR1 SGHDT, CDR2 YYEEEE. CDR3 size: 16 residues. The CDR3 is CASSSGTGGLGTEAFF. The CDR3 region has the DNA TGTGCCAGCAGCTCGGGGACAGGGGGTTTGGGGACTGAAGCTTTCTTT.

Comment on this clone: The junction differs from germline at one of its ends, possibly a read error. The chain employs TRBV24-1 and TRBJ1-5; D is unresolved. Germline CDR1 reads KGHDR; CDR2 reads SFDVKD. This CDR3 has 13 residues. The CDR3 sequence: CATSDGSHQPQHF. The CDR3 coding sequence is TGTGCCACCAGTGACGGTAGCCATCAGCCCCAGCATTTT.

This clone was detected only a few times. J is TRBJ1-6 and V is TRBV4-1, with no clear D. This CDR3 has 18 amino acids. V was pared by 0 bases and J by 5 bases, with 17 bases between. Germline assignment: CDR1 MGHRA and CDR2 YSYEKL. CDR3 residues: CASSQENYGMGDNSPLHF. CDR3 coding DNA: TGCGCCAGCAGCCAAGAGAACTACGGGATGGGAGATAATTCACCCCTCCACTTT.

The chain uses TRBV27 and TRBJ2-5; TRBD2 is a possible D gene (5 bases). This CDR3 is 16 amino acids long. Per the germline V gene, CDR1 is MNHEY and CDR2 is SMNVEV (reference sequence). Between the trimmed V and J ends, which lost 2 bases and 5 bases, there was a span of 18 bases. The CDR3 loop is CASSLRVELAEETQYF. CDR3 bases: TGTGCCAGCAGTTTACGAGTCGAGCTAGCCGAGGAGACCCAGTACTTC.

The sample holds a few counts of this clone. The rearrangement joins TRBV7-2 to TRBJ1-2; perhaps TRBD1 as D (6 bases). Deletions cut 5 bases from V and 8 bases from J, with 15 bases between. Germline lookup yields CDR1 SGHTA and CDR2 FQGNSA. The CDR3 is made up of 13 amino acids. Written as DNA, the CDR3 is TGTGCCAGCAGCACCCGGACAGCCCACGGCTACACCTTC. As protein: CASSTRTAHGYTF.

CDR3 in DNA: TGTGCCAGCAGTGAATCTCCTATCTATGGCTACACCTTC. This encodes CASSESPIYGYTF. This chain uses TRBV2 with TRBJ1-2; D is uncertain. V lost 2 bases and J lost 4, with 8 bases in between. Germline V gene data show CDR1 as SNHLY and CDR2 as FYNNEI. This CDR3 has 13 amino acids.

The V gene is TRBV18, the J gene TRBJ2-7; TRBD1 aligns across 8 bases. Germline lookup yields CDR1 KGHSH and CDR2 LQKENI. The CDR3 is 16 amino acids. The ends lost 1 base at V and 2 bases at J; junction bases unmatched: 7. CDR3 region: CASSPRSTGAAYEQYF. CDR3 DNA: TGTGCCAGCTCACCACGATCGACAGGGGCCGCCTACGAGCAGTACTTC.

The chain employs TRBV6-5 and TRBJ2-5; TRBD1 matches 10 bases. This CDR3 has 15 residues. The V and J ends lost 7 bases and 2 bases, in that order; junction bases with no gene match: 7. The germline V gene has CDR1 MNHEY and CDR2 SVGAGI. CDR3 coding DNA: TGTGCCAGCATTACGGGACAGGGGTTTCAAGAGACCCAGTACTTC. This encodes CASITGQGFQETQYF.

This clone was seen a single time. The chain carries TRBV5-1 and TRBJ2-2; no firm D call. Germline values: CDR1 SGHRS, CDR2 YFSETQ. There are 14 residues in the CDR3. Trimming removed 3 bases from V and 0 bases from J, with 6 bases in between. The CDR3 region is CASSSSANTGELFF. CDR3 DNA: TGCGCCAGCAGCTCCTCCGCGAACACCGGGGAGCTGTTTTTT.

The CDR3 sequence is CASSFDRSRNTIYF. The CDR3 bases are TGTGCCAGCAGTTTCGACAGATCGAGAAACACCATATATTTT. The chain has TRBV28 and TRBJ1-3, with D perhaps TRBD1 (5 bases). Germline-derived CDR1 and CDR2 are MDHEN and SYDVKM. The CDR3 contains 14 residues. Deletions cut 3 bases from V and 5 bases from J, with 11 bases between.

The rearrangement links TRBV11-3 to TRBJ2-3; TRBD1 might be the D (6 bases). The CDR3 loop spans 14 amino acids. Germline loops: CDR1 SGHNT, CDR2 YENEEA. The germline V and J ends were trimmed by 5 bases and 2 bases, with 11 bases remaining between them. CDR3 sequence reads: CASSPGHHTDTQYF. CDR3 nucleotide sequence: TGTGCCAGCAGCCCGGGACACCACACAGATACGCAGTATTTT.

This rearrangement joins TRBV2 to TRBJ2-3; the D is unclear. The length of the CDR3 is 15 residues. V was pared by 6 bases and J by 1 base, with 14 bases between. In germline, CDR1 is SNHLY, CDR2 FYNNEI. The CDR3 nucleotides are TGTGCCAGCAGACTCGAAACTTTCGGCACAGATACGCAGTATTTT. As protein: CASRLETFGTDTQYF.

This clone was seen a few times. The chain employs TRBV10-2 and TRBJ2-7; D perhaps matches TRBD2 (5 bases). V shed 7 bases and J shed 5 bases, with 15 bases lying between them. The CDR3 totals 13 residues. CDR1 is WSHSY, CDR2 SAAADI, per germline. The CDR3 loop reads CASTGRGSNEQYF. The CDR3 DNA is TGCGCCAGCACTGGGAGAGGGTCCAACGAGCAGTACTTC.

In this sample, this clone turned up once. This rearrangement joins TRBV12-3 or TRBV12-4 to TRBJ2-1; D is unresolved. The CDR3 contains 12 residues. V dropped 5 bases and J dropped 7 bases, with 9 bases sitting between them. CDR3 loop: CASSLYPNEQFF. In DNA, the CDR3 is TGTGCCAGCAGTCTTTATCCTAATGAGCAGTTCTTC.

The chain links TRBV13 to TRBJ2-3, with D possibly matching TRBD1 (6 bases). Germline V CDR1 and CDR2: PRHDT, FYEKMQ (reference sequence). Trimming cost V 5 bases and J 7 bases, with 19 bases left between them. The CDR3 consists of 15 residues. This CDR3 reads CASSTSPDGTYTQYF. The CDR3 DNA follows: TGTGCCAGCAGCACCTCTCCGGACGGGACATATACGCAGTATTTT.

The chain recombines TRBV7-9 with TRBJ2-1; the match to TRBD1 covers 10 bases. There are 15 residues in the CDR3. From germline, CDR1 is SEHNR and CDR2 FQNEAQ (reference sequence). Trimming removed 5 bases from V and 6 bases from J; junction bases left unmatched: 7. CDR3 region: CASSPRGDRGNEQFF. The DNA for the CDR3 is TGTGCCAGCAGCCCAAGGGGGGACAGGGGCAATGAGCAGTTCTTC.

This chain joins TRBV29-1 and TRBJ2-2, with 7 bases matching TRBD2. The CDR3 totals 14 residues. Germline CDR1 reads SQVTM; CDR2 reads ANQGSEA. Trimming cost V 5 bases and J 2 bases; bases outside gene matches: 5. CDR3 in amino acids: CSVRLADNTGELFF. CDR3 sequence (DNA): TGCAGCGTTCGACTAGCAGACAACACCGGGGAGCTGTTTTTT.

V is TRBV3-1 (or the pseudogene TRBV3-2) and J is TRBJ2-5, with D possibly matching TRBD2 (6 bases). Trimming left V 3 bases short and J 5 bases short, with 19 bases between. The CDR3 sequence is 16 residues long. CDR1 LGHDT and CDR2 YNNKEL come from the germline V gene (reference sequence). CDR3 sequence: CASSHARSPRGETQYF. DNA of the CDR3: TGTGCCAGCAGCCATGCGAGGTCGCCCCGGGGGGAGACCCAGTACTTC.

This clone occurred a few times. This sequence joins TRBV24-1 and TRBJ2-5; 7 bases are shared with TRBD1. The CDR3 length is 15 residues. Per germline, CDR1 KGHDR and CDR2 SFDVKD. Trimming took 4 bases from V and 4 from J; bases not matched to a gene: 8. This CDR3 reads CATSEQQGWGETQYF. CDR3 DNA: TGTGCCACCAGTGAGCAACAGGGGTGGGGAGAGACCCAGTACTTC.